This TCR beta chain derives from a study of identical twins. This clonotype was counted only a few times. The CDR3 length is 14 residues. V lost 0 bases to trimming and J lost 1 base, with 8 bases between them. Germline CDR1 reads SGDLS; CDR2 reads YYNGEE. In TCRdb, the 5' RACE reads were re-called with MiXCR into one record per CDR3 protein. The profile shows about 490,000 distinct CDR3 sequences, approximately 16% of them singletons. These data were also reused for a study on yellow fever vaccine responses in identical twins.

The clonotype originates from a woman younger than 30 in good health. This chain uses TRBV9 with TRBJ2-7; D remains ambiguous. Input material: CD4+ T cells sorted from blood. The CDR3, as DNA: TGTGCCAGCAGCGTAGGAACACTTTCCTACGAGCAGTACTTC. This encodes CASSVGTLSYEQYF.